This TCR beta chain derives from a study of blood T cells in healthy people across ages. General study points: Across the age range, TCR beta diversity per million T cells fell in a roughly linear way. Unsorted PBMC material precluded a definitive naive versus antigen-experienced comparison.

V shed 4 bases, J shed 2 bases, and the junction held 12 bases outside the gene matches. The CDR3 totals 16 residues. Germline lookup yields CDR1 SGHRS and CDR2 YFSETQ. Then a second PCR, running roughly 7 to 11 cycles, was carried out with a sample-barcoded 5' primer and a J-beta primer mix. TCRdb re-derived calls from the 5' RACE reads in MiXCR, one entry per CDR3 protein. The data show roughly 1.4 million distinct CDR3 sequences, with approximately 59% seen just once and approximately 7% held by the top ten. About this clonotype: Its antigen is undetermined.

This chain links TRBV5-1 with TRBJ2-7, with 7 bases matching TRBD2. The receptor was derived from a man aged 18 to 29 in good health. Sequences were obtained from blood. As DNA, the CDR3 is TGCGCCAGCAGCCGTCTACCTAGCGGAACAACCTACGAGCAGTACTTC. Translated: CASSRLPSGTTYEQYF.